Presented here are 11 T cell receptor beta chains from one specimen sequenced in a study of PD-L1 blockade in urothelial cancer. The protocol was immunoSEQ multiplex PCR, while the TCRdb copy is restricted to in-frame clones and leaves out a portion. This table has about 80,000 clones, around four fifths appearing once. As to time point: pretreatment peripheral blood. Sequences were derived from PBMCs, sampled around atezolizumab (anti-PD-L1) treatment. These receptors all come from a man between 40 and 49 years old with urothelial cancer.

The gene calls are TRBV5-4 and TRBJ2-1; 15 bases are a match to TRBD2. V trimming: 3 bases; J trimming: 7 bases; junction bases outside the gene matches: 5. This CDR3 has 16 amino acids. From germline, CDR1 is SGHNT and CDR2 YYREEE (reference sequence). CDR3 in DNA: TGTGCCAGCAGCTGGGGACTAGCGGGAGGTACAAATGAGCAGTTCTTC. It encodes CASSWGLAGGTNEQFF.

The chain carries TRBV4-2 and TRBJ2-3, with 14 bases matching TRBD2. In germline, CDR1 is LGHNA, CDR2 YNFKEQ. CDR3 length: 17 residues. V shed 4 bases, J shed 5 bases, and the junction held 8 bases outside the gene matches. CDR3 in amino acids: CASSPGLAGEGGDTQYF. CDR3 nucleotide sequence: TGTGCCAGCAGCCCGGGACTAGCGGGAGAGGGTGGAGATACGCAGTATTTT.

The chain employs TRBV4-2 and TRBJ2-4; D uncertain. The CDR3 totals 14 residues. Germline loops: CDR1 LGHNA, CDR2 YNFKEQ. Between the trimmed V and J ends, which lost 0 bases and 7 bases, there was a span of 10 bases. CDR3 DNA sequence: TGTGCCAGCAGCCAAGATAGAACTTCCAACATTCAGTACTTC. Translating it yields CASSQDRTSNIQYF.

The sample holds one count of this clone. V and J are TRBV7-9 and TRBJ1-2; D may be TRBD1 (5 bases). Germline V gene data show CDR1 as SEHNR and CDR2 as FQNEAQ (reference sequence). Trimming left V 5 bases short and J 7 bases short, with 11 bases between. This CDR3 spans 12 amino acids. For the CDR3, the DNA is TGTGCCAGCAGCCTGGGGGAGGGTGGCTACACCTTC. As protein: CASSLGEGGYTF.

V and J are TRBV5-4 and TRBJ2-1; 10 bases match TRBD2. Germline V gene lookup returns CDR1 SGHNT and CDR2 YYREEE (reference sequence). V was clipped by 0 bases and J by 3 bases; unmatched bases: 6. This CDR3 is 17 amino acids long. The CDR3 region has the DNA TGTGCCAGCAGCTTGGCATACCGGACTAGCGGCTACAATGAGCAGTTCTTC. Protein: CASSLAYRTSGYNEQFF.

This rearrangement joins TRBV7-8 to TRBJ2-1; 12 bases are shared with TRBD2. V lost 0 bases to trimming and J lost 4 bases; unmatched junction nucleotides: 10. CDR3 length equals 19 residues. Germline V lookup: CDR1 SGHVS, CDR2 FQNEAQ. CDR3 DNA: TGTGCCAGCAGCTTAGCGGATACCCCCGGACTAGCGGGGTACAATGAGCAGTTCTTC. Protein sequence: CASSLADTPGLAGYNEQFF.

The chain joins TRBV19 to TRBJ2-1; the D gene is possibly TRBD1 (6 bases). Germline assignment: CDR1 LNHDA and CDR2 SQIVND (reference sequence). There are 14 residues in the CDR3. The V gene lost 3 bases and the J gene lost 8 bases, with 14 bases spanning the gap. CDR3 in DNA: TGTGCCAGTAGTATCGGTAGAGAGGGGGATGAGCAGTTCTTC. Its translation is CASSIGREGDEQFF.

The chain recombines TRBV6-6 with TRBJ1-2; D remains ambiguous. V was cut by 6 bases and J by 6 bases, with 14 bases left in between. Germline V gives CDR1 MNHNY, CDR2 SVGAGI (reference sequence). The CDR3 is 13 residues long. The CDR3: CASRTSGWDGYTF. DNA for the CDR3: TGTGCCAGCAGAACCTCAGGTTGGGATGGCTACACCTTC.

The chain joins TRBV9 to TRBJ1-1; a weak D match, TRBD1 (5 bases). The CDR3 is 14 amino acids. V was trimmed by 4 bases and J by 11 bases, leaving 21 bases between them. The V gene's germline CDR1 is SGDLS and CDR2 YYNGEE. CDR3 region: CASSPQTQGEGAFF. The CDR3 nucleotides are TGTGCCAGCAGCCCTCAAACCCAGGGCGAAGGGGCTTTCTTT.

The V gene is TRBV4-3, the J gene TRBJ2-7, with TRBD2 identical over 11 bases. The J segment lost 0 bases and the V segment lost 0 bases, leaving 4 bases of the junction unmatched. Germline CDR1 LGHNA, CDR2 YSLEER. The CDR3 spans 17 residues. The chain's CDR3 is CASSQDWGLAASYEQYF. CDR3 DNA sequence: TGCGCCAGCAGCCAAGATTGGGGACTAGCGGCCTCCTACGAGCAGTACTTC.

This chain uses TRBV28 with TRBJ1-5, with 9 positions matching TRBD1. This CDR3 spans 14 amino acids. Trimming at V came to 7 bases and at J to 7 bases, leaving 8 bases not matched to a gene. CDR1 is MDHEN and CDR2 is SYDVKM in the germline V gene. The CDR3 coding sequence is TGTGCCAGCACGGGACAGGGCTCACGGCAGCCCCAGCATTTT. Amino acid sequence: CASTGQGSRQPQHF. Full variable domain (remainder filled in from reference TRBV28 and TRBJ1-5): DVKVTQSSRYLVKRTGEKVFLECVQDMDHENMFWYRQDPGLGLRLIYFSYDVKMKEKGDIPEGYSVSREKKERFSLILESASTNQTSMYLCASTGQGSRQPQHFGDGTRLSIL.